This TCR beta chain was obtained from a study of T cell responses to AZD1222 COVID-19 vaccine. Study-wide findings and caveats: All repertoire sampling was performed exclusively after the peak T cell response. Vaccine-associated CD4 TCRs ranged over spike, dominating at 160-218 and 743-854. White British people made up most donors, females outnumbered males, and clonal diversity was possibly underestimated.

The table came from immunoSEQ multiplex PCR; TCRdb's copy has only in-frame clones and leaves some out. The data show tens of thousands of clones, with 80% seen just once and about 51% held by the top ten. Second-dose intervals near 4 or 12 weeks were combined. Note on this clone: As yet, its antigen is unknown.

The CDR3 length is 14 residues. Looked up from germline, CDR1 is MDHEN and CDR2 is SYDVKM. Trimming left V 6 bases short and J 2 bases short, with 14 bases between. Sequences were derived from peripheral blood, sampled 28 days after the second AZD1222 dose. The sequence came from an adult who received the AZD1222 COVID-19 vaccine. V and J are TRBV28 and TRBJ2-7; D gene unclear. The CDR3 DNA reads TGTGCCAGCAGCGCTTTTCGCGGCGCCTACGAGCAGTACTTC. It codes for CASSAFRGAYEQYF.